The 25 T cell receptor beta chains given below trace back to one sample, sequenced in a study of blood T cell repertoires in COVID-19. Produced via immunoSEQ multiplex PCR; TCRdb's table is partial and in-frame only. The sample has some 230,000 clones, approximately 85% seen once; the top ten hold more than 0.75%. Sequenced sample: peripheral blood. These receptors were taken from a man aged 35 to 55 with acute or convalescent COVID-19.

V gene TRBV5-5 combines with J gene TRBJ2-1; 11 bases fit TRBD2. V trimming: 7 bases; J trimming: 3 bases; junction bases outside the gene matches: 9. CDR1 SGHKS and CDR2 YYEKEE come from the germline V gene (reference sequence). The length of the CDR3 is 16 residues. CDR3 residues: CASELTSGGDYNEQFF. The CDR3 coding sequence is TGTGCCAGCGAGCTCACTAGCGGGGGAGACTACAATGAGCAGTTCTTC. Drawing the rest from reference TRBV5-5 and TRBJ2-1, the complete variable domain is DAGVTQSPTHLIKTRGQQVTLRCSPISGHKSVSWYQQVLGQGPQFIFQYYEKEERGRGNFPDRFSARQFPNYSSELNVNALLLGDSALYLCASELTSGGDYNEQFFGPGTRLTVL.

The chain combines TRBV9 with TRBJ2-7, with 9 bases lining up with TRBD2. The CDR3 contains 15 residues. With V trimmed by 2 bases and J by 4 bases, 7 bases remained unmatched. Per germline, CDR1 SGDLS and CDR2 YYNGEE. Here the CDR3 DNA reads TGTGCCAGCAGCGTCGGAGGAAGCGGGGGGTACGAGCAGTACTTC. Translating gives CASSVGGSGGYEQYF. Combining the CDR3 with reference TRBV9 and TRBJ2-7 gives the whole variable domain DSGVTQTPKHLITATGQRVTLRCSPRSGDLSVYWYQQSLDQGLQFLIQYYNGEERAKGNILERFSAQQFPDLHSELNLSSLELGDSALYFCASSVGGSGGYEQYFGPGTRLTVT.

DNA of the CDR3: TGTGCCAGCAGCTTACGGGGGGCTGAGACCCAGTACTTC. Translated, it gives CASSLRGAETQYF. The chain employs TRBV7-2 and TRBJ2-5, with D possibly matching TRBD2 (7 bases). V was trimmed by 2 bases and J by 5 bases, leaving 9 bases between them. CDR3 size: 13 residues. Germline V lookup: CDR1 SGHTA, CDR2 FQGNSA. Based on the CDR3 plus reference TRBV7-2 and TRBJ2-5, the full variable domain is GAGVSQSPSNKVTEKGKDVELRCDPISGHTALYWYRQSLGQGLEFLIYFQGNSAPDKSGLPSDRFSAERTGGSVSTLTIQRTQQEDSAVYLCASSLRGAETQYFGPGTRLLVL.

There are many counts of this clone. The chain combines TRBV27 with TRBJ2-6, with D unclear. The CDR3 contains 16 residues. CDR1 and CDR2 (germline): MNHEY, SMNVEV (reference sequence). Trimming shortened V by 4 bases and J by 0 bases, and 10 bases separated the two germline ends. The CDR3 DNA follows: TGTGCCAGCAGTTCCTCGACGGGCTCTGGGGCCAACGTCCTGACTTTC. Translated, it gives CASSSSTGSGANVLTF. The variable domain in full, with the rest retrieved from reference TRBV27 and TRBJ2-6, is EAQVTQNPRYLITVTGKKLTVTCSQNMNHEYMSWYRQDPGLGLRQIYYSMNVEVTDKGDVPEGYKVSRKEKRNFPLILESPSPNQTSLYFCASSSSTGSGANVLTFGAGSRLTVL.

The chain is built from TRBV4-1 and TRBJ1-2; 10 nucleotides align to TRBD1. V was clipped by 4 bases and J by 3 bases; unmatched bases: 11. CDR1 MGHRA and CDR2 YSYEKL come from the germline V gene. The CDR3 is 17 residues long. CDR3 amino acids: CASSRSGGTGEYYGYTF. The DNA for the CDR3 is TGCGCCAGCAGCCGGTCCGGTGGGACAGGGGAGTACTATGGCTACACCTTC.

The table lists this clone with a few counts. This chain links TRBV2 with TRBJ1-3; D gene ambiguous. V was pared by 5 bases and J by 1 base, with 9 bases between. The CDR3 consists of 14 residues. Germline-derived CDR1 and CDR2 are SNHLY and FYNNEI. This chain's CDR3 is CASSLTISGNTIYF. CDR3 DNA: TGTGCCAGCAGTTTGACAATATCTGGAAACACCATATATTTT. The whole variable domain, filled in from reference TRBV2 and TRBJ1-3, reads EPEVTQTPSHQVTQMGQEVILRCVPISNHLYFYWYRQILGQKVEFLVSFYNNEISEKSEIFDDQFSVERPDGSNFTLKIRSTKLEDSAMYFCASSLTISGNTIYFGEGSWLTVV.

The table lists this clone with a few counts. This chain links TRBV27 with TRBJ1-4, with TRBD1 matching over 7 bases. Looked up from germline, CDR1 is MNHEY and CDR2 is SMNVEV (reference sequence). This CDR3 has 15 residues. V was pared by 3 bases and J by 8 bases, with 9 bases of the junction left unmatched. CDR3 protein: CASSLGDRAGEKLFF. The CDR3 nucleotides are TGTGCCAGCAGTTTGGGTGACAGGGCGGGCGAAAAACTGTTTTTT.

This chain connects TRBV10-3 to TRBJ1-5; D gene ambiguous. Trimming pared 2 bases from V and 5 bases from J, leaving 7 bases between. CDR3 length: 13 amino acids. The germline V gene encodes CDR1 ENHRY and CDR2 SYGVKD. The CDR3 DNA reads TGTGCCATCAGTGAGGACACTTATCAGCCCCAGCATTTT. Translation gives CAISEDTYQPQHF.

The chain recombines TRBV6-2 or TRBV6-3 with TRBJ1-2; TRBD1 matches 8 bases. V was pared by 4 bases and J by 2 bases, with 9 bases of the junction left unmatched. The CDR3 loop spans 16 amino acids. Per the germline V gene, CDR1 is MNHEY and CDR2 is SVGEGT. The CDR3 spells CASSWDRRTSNYGYTF. DNA of the CDR3: TGTGCCAGCAGTTGGGACAGGCGAACGTCAAACTATGGCTACACCTTC.

This clone was seen once. V and J are TRBV11-3 and TRBJ1-1; D is unresolved. Germline-derived CDR1 and CDR2 are SGHNT and YENEEA. The CDR3 is 13 amino acids. V lost 1 base and J lost 3, with 6 bases in between. DNA of the CDR3: TGTGCCAGCAGCTTAGCCCCGGACACTGAAGCTTTCTTT. It is translated as CASSLAPDTEAFF. Supplemented by reference TRBV11-3 and TRBJ1-1, the full variable domain reads EAGVVQSPRYKIIEKKQPVAFWCNPISGHNTLYWYLQNLGQGPELLIRYENEEAVDDSQLPKDRFSAERLKGVDSTLKIQPAELGDSAVYLCASSLAPDTEAFFGQGTRLTVV.

This clone was observed once. The chain carries TRBV11-3 and TRBJ2-7, with no clear D. The CDR3 has 9 residues. Trimming took off 5 bases at V and 11 bases at J, with 7 bases between the two ends. Germline V lookup: CDR1 SGHNT, CDR2 YENEEA. The CDR3 nucleotides read TGTGCCAGCAGCCAGTGTAAGTACTTC. Translating gives CASSQCKYF.

The V and J genes are TRBV3-1 (or the pseudogene TRBV3-2) and TRBJ2-2; no clear D. Trimming took off 4 bases at V and 4 bases at J, with 16 bases between the two ends. The CDR3 contains 16 residues. Germline-derived CDR1 and CDR2 are LGHDT and YNNKEL (reference sequence). CDR3 loop: CASSPPYTTRTGELFF. The CDR3 DNA sequence: TGTGCCAGCAGCCCTCCATACACCACCCGCACCGGGGAGCTGTTTTTT.

V gene TRBV10-2 combines with J gene TRBJ1-1; TRBD1 aligns across 7 bases. Germline CDR1 and CDR2: WSHSY and SAAADI. This CDR3 contains 14 residues. V gave up 6 bases and J gave up 1 base; unmatched junction bases: 5. For the CDR3, the DNA is TGCGCCAGCAGGCCGGGACAGCAGAACACTGAAGCTTTCTTT. This translates into CASRPGQQNTEAFF.

In regard to this clone: The junction and the germline gene differ at one end; a read error may be behind it. The genes are TRBV3-1 (or the pseudogene TRBV3-2) and TRBJ2-1; D is unclear. This CDR3 is 12 amino acids long. Germline CDR1 LGHDT, CDR2 YNNKEL (reference sequence). CDR3 amino acids: CASSQATRLQFF. For the CDR3, the DNA is TGTGCCAGCAGTCAAGCGACTCGGCTGCAGTTCTTC.

Only a few counts were recorded for this clone. The chain links TRBV4-1 to TRBJ2-2; possible D gene TRBD2, 7 bases. V dropped 0 bases and J dropped 4 bases, with 15 bases sitting between them. Germline V lookup: CDR1 MGHRA, CDR2 YSYEKL. CDR3 length: 17 amino acids. CDR3 in DNA: TGCGCCAGCAGCCAAGAGTGGGGGGGCCTAGGCACCGGGGAGCTGTTTTTT. Its protein product is CASSQEWGGLGTGELFF.

The chain has TRBV10-3 and TRBJ2-5, with D hard to call. The CDR3 loop spans 11 amino acids. CDR1 is ENHRY, CDR2 SYGVKD, per germline. V shed 6 bases and J shed 5 bases, with 7 bases lying between them. The CDR3 here is CAIRSGETQYF. The CDR3 DNA reads as TGTGCCATCAGGTCCGGGGAGACCCAGTACTTC.

This clone occurred once. J is TRBJ1-4 and V is TRBV19; 9 nucleotides line up with TRBD1. The germline V gene has CDR1 LNHDA and CDR2 SQIVND (reference sequence). The length of the CDR3 is 16 residues. The V gene end was trimmed by 5 bases and the J gene end by 6 bases; junction bases not matched to a gene: 10. In DNA, the CDR3 is TGTGCCAGTAGTGACCCAGGACAGGGGAAGGATGAAAAACTGTTTTTT. It yields the protein CASSDPGQGKDEKLFF.

DNA of the CDR3: TGCGCCAGCAGCCAGGAAAGGGGTCAACCCCCCCCTGGAAACACCATATATTTT. This codes for CASSQERGQPPPGNTIYF. The chain uses TRBV4-1 and TRBJ1-3, with a weak D call TRBD1 (5 bases). Germline V gene data show CDR1 as MGHRA and CDR2 as YSYEKL. Trimming left V 3 bases short and J 2 bases short, with 20 bases between. This CDR3 has 18 residues.

The J gene is TRBJ1-1, the V gene TRBV5-1, with D perhaps matching TRBD1 (6 bases). The CDR3 runs to 15 residues. The ends were cut back, 3 bases at V and 4 bases at J, with 16 bases in the middle. Germline V gene data show CDR1 as SGHRS and CDR2 as YFSETQ. The CDR3 nucleotides read TGCGCCAGCAGCTCCGCCCCAGGGGAGAGCACTGAAGCTTTCTTT. This gives the protein CASSSAPGESTEAFF.

V gene TRBV3-1 (or the pseudogene TRBV3-2) combines with J gene TRBJ2-2; possible D gene TRBD1, 6 bases. V dropped 4 bases and J dropped 3 bases, with 15 bases sitting between them. This CDR3 comprises 16 residues. Germline-derived CDR1 and CDR2 are LGHDT and YNNKEL (reference sequence). The CDR3 sequence: CASSPTGTTDTGELFF. Written as DNA, the CDR3 is TGTGCCAGCAGCCCCACCGGGACAACCGACACCGGGGAGCTGTTTTTT.

V and J are TRBV5-1 and TRBJ2-7, with TRBD2 as a possible D gene (6 bases). This CDR3 comprises 13 residues. Germline assignment: CDR1 SGHRS and CDR2 YFSETQ. V was trimmed by 4 bases and J by 2 bases, leaving 10 bases between them. Written as DNA, the CDR3 is TGCGCCAGCAGCCCCGGAGGGCCCTACGAGCAGTACTTC. This codes for CASSPGGPYEQYF.

The chain employs TRBV28 and TRBJ1-2, with no clear D. The CDR3 consists of 17 residues. Germline V gives CDR1 MDHEN, CDR2 SYDVKM. V dropped 2 bases and J dropped 3 bases, with 19 bases sitting between them. CDR3 protein: CASSLGRRRQTHYGYTF. The CDR3 DNA follows: TGTGCCAGCAGTTTAGGTCGACGCAGGCAGACACACTATGGCTACACCTTC.

The V gene is TRBV7-8, the J gene TRBJ2-7; no firm D call. Germline assignment: CDR1 SGHVS and CDR2 FQNEAQ. Trimming stripped 5 bases from V and 7 bases from J, with 18 bases between. The CDR3 extends over 14 amino acids. The CDR3 spells CASSQRFSPREQYF. CDR3 nucleotide sequence: TGTGCCAGCAGCCAGAGGTTCTCCCCACGGGAGCAGTACTTC. Together with reference TRBV7-8 and TRBJ2-7, the CDR3 gives the full variable domain: GAGVSQSPRYKVAKRGQDVALRCDPISGHVSLFWYQQALGQGPEFLTYFQNEAQLDKSGLPSDRFFAERPEGSVSTLKIQRTQQEDSAVYLCASSQRFSPREQYFGPGTRLTVT.

This clone was seen only a few times. This chain joins TRBV15 and TRBJ2-3; TRBD1 aligns across 10 bases. The V and J ends lost 1 base and 3 bases, in that order; junction bases with no gene match: 1. The CDR3 covers 15 residues. CDR1 is LNHNV and CDR2 is YYDKDF in the germline V gene (reference sequence). The chain's CDR3 is CATSRGQGATDTQYF. Written as DNA, the CDR3 is TGTGCCACCAGCAGAGGACAGGGGGCTACAGATACGCAGTATTTT.

This clone was counted between two and nine times. The V gene is TRBV19, the J gene TRBJ1-2; a weak D match, TRBD1 (5 bases). The CDR3 covers 12 residues. Trimming stripped 7 bases from V and 4 bases from J, with 10 bases between. Germline V lookup: CDR1 LNHDA, CDR2 SQIVND (reference sequence). CDR3 residues: CASNPGSYGYTF. The CDR3 DNA follows: TGTGCCAGTAACCCAGGGTCCTATGGCTACACCTTC.